This TCR beta chain was captured in a study of blood T cells in healthy people across ages. Germline loops: CDR1 SGHDT, CDR2 YYEEEE. The trim removed 0 bases at V and 3 bases at J, leaving 4 bases unmatched. The CDR3 extends over 16 amino acids. A second PCR of roughly 7 to 11 cycles used a sample-barcoded 5' primer and a J-beta primer mix. TCRdb re-called the 5' RACE reads with MiXCR, one entry per CDR3 protein. The sample yields approximately 800,000 distinct CDR3 sequences, around 50% seen once. This receptor was obtained from a middle-aged man in good health. The gene calls are TRBV5-6 and TRBJ2-1; 9 bases are shared with TRBD2. The specimen sequenced was blood. DNA of the CDR3: TGTGCCAGCAGCTTGGGTAGCGGGGGTTACTACAATGAGCAGTTCTTC. Its translation is CASSLGSGGYYNEQFF. The entire variable domain, with the rest obtained from reference TRBV5-6 and TRBJ2-1, is as follows: DAGVTQSPTHLIKTRGQQVTLRCSPKSGHDTVSWYQQALGQGPQFIFQYYEEEERQRGNFPDRFSGHQFPNYSSELNVNALLLGDSALYLCASSLGSGGYYNEQFFGPGTRLTVL.